Each of the 9 T cell receptor beta chains below was sequenced from the same sample in a study of blood T cells in healthy people across ages. Then a second PCR, running roughly 7 to 11 cycles, was carried out with a sample-barcoded 5' primer and a J-beta primer mix. TCRdb re-derived calls from the 5' RACE reads in MiXCR, one entry per CDR3 protein. This sample has about 1,500,000 distinct CDR3 sequences, with 28% found just once. Material for sequencing was blood. All receptors come from a woman aged 25 to 39 in good health.

This clonotype came up many times. The chain recombines TRBV24-1 with TRBJ2-1, with TRBD1 matching 7 bases. There are 15 residues in the CDR3. The germline gives CDR1 KGHDR, CDR2 SFDVKD. V lost 3 bases, J lost 9 bases, and 10 bases stayed unmatched. CDR3 in amino acids: CATSDAGGPRAEQFF. The CDR3 DNA reads TGTGCCACCAGTGATGCAGGGGGACCCAGAGCTGAGCAGTTCTTC.

CDR3 loop: CASSDGQGALTGELFF. The CDR3 nucleotides are TGCGCCAGCAGCGACGGTCAGGGGGCGCTGACCGGGGAGCTGTTTTTT. The V gene is TRBV5-1, the J gene TRBJ2-2, with 8 bases lining up with TRBD1. V dropped 4 bases and J dropped 5; count of bases not matched to a gene: 10. Per the germline V gene, CDR1 is SGHRS and CDR2 is YFSETQ. CDR3 size: 16 residues.

This clonotype was found a few times. The chain carries TRBV5-1 and TRBJ2-3; D is possibly TRBD2 (6 bases). Germline V lookup: CDR1 SGHRS, CDR2 YFSETQ. V lost 4 bases and J 2 bases, leaving 11 bases between the germline ends. The CDR3 loop spans 14 amino acids. CDR3 amino acids: CASSKTRPTDTQYF. The CDR3 DNA reads TGCGCCAGCAGCAAGACTAGGCCCACAGATACGCAGTATTTT.

This chain joins TRBV20-1 and TRBJ2-7; the match to TRBD2 covers 8 bases. J was trimmed by 7 bases and V by 3 bases; bases with no gene match: 14. Per the germline V gene, CDR1 is DFQATT and CDR2 is SNEGSKA (reference sequence). The CDR3 is 15 residues long. The DNA for the CDR3 is TGCAGTGCTAGTAAAGCGGGAGTGGGGAGAGGTGAGCAGTACTTC. It is translated as CSASKAGVGRGEQYF.

Ten or more counts support this clonotype. The gene calls are TRBV14 and TRBJ2-1; D might be TRBD1 (6 bases). Trimming shortened V by 0 bases and J by 0 bases, and 9 bases separated the two germline ends. The CDR3 length is 16 residues. Per the germline V gene, CDR1 is SGHDN and CDR2 is FVKESK. CDR3 loop: CASSQDPGDSYNEQFF. The CDR3 nucleotides read TGTGCCAGCAGCCAAGACCCAGGGGACTCCTACAATGAGCAGTTCTTC.

This clonotype showed up many times. The chain joins TRBV12-3 or TRBV12-4 to TRBJ2-3, with D possibly TRBD1 on 5 matching bases. V was clipped by 4 bases and J by 5 bases, with 16 bases between them. The CDR3 spans 15 residues. This CDR3 is CASSSTGRVGDTQYF. CDR3 bases: TGTGCCAGCAGTTCCACAGGCCGGGTAGGAGATACGCAGTATTTT.

V usage is TRBV10-2 and J usage is TRBJ2-3; D gene ambiguous. Germline CDR1 and CDR2: WSHSY and SAAADI. Trimming took off 6 bases at V and 5 bases at J, with 15 bases between the two ends. CDR3 length equals 14 residues. CDR3 sequence (DNA): TGCGCCAGCAGCGCCGGGTCCCACCTAGATACGCAGTATTTT. Translated: CASSAGSHLDTQYF.

In nucleotides, the CDR3 is TGCGCCAGCAGCCTCACAGGGAACCAAGAGACCCAGTACTTC. Amino acids: CASSLTGNQETQYF. The chain uses TRBV5-1 and TRBJ2-5; the D gene is possibly TRBD1 (6 bases). Between the trimmed V and J ends, which lost 4 bases and 0 bases, there was a span of 10 bases. Germline V gives CDR1 SGHRS, CDR2 YFSETQ. The CDR3 has 14 residues.

V and J are TRBV20-1 and TRBJ2-1, with a weak D call TRBD2 (6 bases). Trimming pared 3 bases from V and 4 bases from J, leaving 25 bases between. CDR3 length: 18 residues. CDR1 is DFQATT, CDR2 SNEGSKA, per germline (reference sequence). The CDR3 DNA reads TGCAGTGCTAGCACCCGGGACTCCTGGGTCCTACGGTACAATGAGCAGTTCTTC. This sequence encodes CSASTRDSWVLRYNEQFF.